The next 26 T cell receptor beta chains were all read from a single sample in a study of OX40 agonist ivuxolimab in advanced cancers. Assay: immunoSEQ multiplex PCR; the TCRdb copy retains only in-frame clones and omits some. Among roughly 51,000 clones, 70% to 90% were seen once, and the ten largest hold under 0.65%. The specimen comprised CD4+ or CD8+ T cells sorted from blood, sampled in a trial of the OX40 agonist ivuxolimab. The receptor set was obtained from an adult with an advanced solid tumor such as melanoma, head and neck, liver or kidney cancer.

The V and J genes are TRBV25-1 and TRBJ1-3; D remains unclear. The CDR3 length is 11 residues. The germline gives CDR1 MGHDK, CDR2 SYGVNS. V lost 3 bases and J 10 bases, leaving 7 bases between the germline ends. The CDR3 DNA sequence: TGTGCCAGCAGTGAGAAGGGAACCATATATTTT. Translating gives CASSEKGTIYF.

The gene calls are TRBV29-1 and TRBJ1-1; 11 bases fit TRBD1. With V trimmed by 6 bases and J by 7 bases, 4 bases remained unmatched. The CDR3 length is 12 residues. Germline loops: CDR1 SQVTM, CDR2 ANQGSEA. The CDR3 region is CSVGQGVGEAFF. The CDR3, as DNA: TGCAGCGTGGGACAGGGGGTAGGTGAAGCTTTCTTT.

This sequence joins TRBV11-2 and TRBJ2-3; D is uncertain. V lost 3 bases and J 7 bases, leaving 5 bases between the germline ends. This CDR3 contains 11 residues. Germline CDR1 SGHAT, CDR2 FQNNGV. CDR3 DNA sequence: TGTGCCAGCAGCTTGATGTATACGCAGTATTTT. Translating it yields CASSLMYTQYF.

This sequence joins TRBV11-2 and TRBJ2-1; D remains ambiguous. In germline, CDR1 is SGHAT, CDR2 FQNNGV. There are 12 residues in the CDR3. Trimming shortened V by 1 base and J by 4 bases, and 2 bases separated the two germline ends. The CDR3 region is CASSLVYNEQFF. In nucleotides, the CDR3 is TGTGCCAGCAGCTTAGTATACAATGAGCAGTTCTTC.

This chain joins TRBV6-6 and TRBJ1-2; 7 bases fit TRBD1. J was trimmed by 2 bases and V by 2 bases; bases with no gene match: 5. The CDR3 spans 15 residues. CDR1 is MNHNY and CDR2 is SVGAGI in the germline V gene (reference sequence). CDR3 coding DNA: TGTGCCAGCAGTTACAAAGGGGGCCAGAACTATGGCTACACCTTC. It yields the protein CASSYKGGQNYGYTF.

The chain uses TRBV9 and TRBJ2-1; 10 nucleotides match TRBD2. The CDR3 covers 16 residues. The V segment lost 4 bases and the J segment 4 bases; nucleotides outside the gene matches: 8. Looked up from germline, CDR1 is SGDLS and CDR2 is YYNGEE. The CDR3 DNA follows: TGTGCCAGCAGCAGTAGCGGGAGGCCGGGGTACAATGAGCAGTTCTTC. Translating it yields CASSSSGRPGYNEQFF. The full variable domain, with the rest looked up from reference TRBV9 and TRBJ2-1, is DSGVTQTPKHLITATGQRVTLRCSPRSGDLSVYWYQQSLDQGLQFLIQYYNGEERAKGNILERFSAQQFPDLHSELNLSSLELGDSALYFCASSSSGRPGYNEQFFGPGTRLTVL.

In its sample, this clone was seen once. Germline is not matched at one junction end, which may reflect a read error. This sequence joins TRBV7-9 and TRBJ2-7, with D possibly matching TRBD1 (6 bases). This CDR3 spans 13 amino acids. In germline, CDR1 is SEHNR, CDR2 FQNEAQ (reference sequence). The CDR3 region has the DNA TGTGCCAGCAGCTTAGTCGAGGGGGAACCCTTGAACTTC. It specifies CASSLVEGEPLNF.

This clone was found once. The rearrangement links TRBV27 to TRBJ2-7; D not resolved. The germline V gene encodes CDR1 MNHEY and CDR2 SMNVEV (reference sequence). This CDR3 region has 12 residues. The ends were cut back, 8 bases at V and 3 bases at J, with 11 bases in the middle. CDR3 in amino acids: CASGSVVYEQYF. CDR3 DNA sequence: TGTGCCAGCGGCAGCGTAGTCTACGAGCAGTACTTC.

The chain carries TRBV7-9 and TRBJ2-3; 7 nucleotides agree with TRBD2. The CDR3 is 17 amino acids. V lost 2 bases and J lost 2; bases outside the gene matches: 10. CDR1 is SEHNR and CDR2 is FQNEAQ in the germline V gene (reference sequence). The CDR3 loop is CASSLKASGHVTDTQYF. In DNA, the CDR3 is TGTGCCAGCAGCTTAAAGGCTAGCGGCCATGTCACAGATACGCAGTATTTT.

In this sample, this clone turned up once. The chain links TRBV5-1 to TRBJ2-1, with 8 positions matching TRBD2. CDR3 length: 15 residues. With 0 bases clipped from V and 6 bases from J, the junction kept 5 bases outside the gene matches. The germline V gene has CDR1 SGHRS and CDR2 YFSETQ. The CDR3 protein is CASSLVAGPSNEQFF. In DNA form, the CDR3 reads TGCGCCAGCAGCTTGGTAGCGGGACCCTCCAATGAGCAGTTCTTC. Complete variable domain (other parts from reference TRBV5-1 and TRBJ2-1): KAGVTQTPRYLIKTRGQQVTLSCSPISGHRSVSWYQQTPGQGLQFLFEYFSETQRNKGNFPGRFSGRQFSNSRSEMNVSTLELGDSALYLCASSLVAGPSNEQFFGPGTRLTVL.

The V and J genes are TRBV10-3 and TRBJ2-3; D gene uncertain. Germline values: CDR1 ENHRY, CDR2 SYGVKD. The CDR3 is made up of 14 amino acids. V was shortened by 0 bases and J by 0 bases, with 4 bases between the two germline ends. The CDR3 DNA is TGTGCCATCAGTGAGTCAACTAGCACAGATACGCAGTATTTT. Protein: CAISESTSTDTQYF.

The gene calls are TRBV28 and TRBJ2-4; a weak D match, TRBD2 (6 bases). Germline lookup yields CDR1 MDHEN and CDR2 SYDVKM. The CDR3 loop spans 12 amino acids. Trimming shortened V by 7 bases and J by 10 bases, and 14 bases separated the two germline ends. This chain's CDR3 is CASTSGVFIQYF. Written as DNA, the CDR3 is TGTGCCAGCACCTCGGGGGTATTTATTCAGTACTTC.

The V and J genes are TRBV6-4 and TRBJ2-1, with 10 bases aligning to TRBD1. V lost 6 bases and J lost 8; bases outside the gene matches: 10. This CDR3 has 15 residues. Germline V gives CDR1 MRHNA, CDR2 SNTAGT. CDR3 DNA: TGTGCCAGCAGCGTCCAGGACAGGGGGTATTATGAGCAGTTCTTC. Translated, it gives CASSVQDRGYYEQFF.

The V gene is TRBV19, the J gene TRBJ2-1; perhaps D is TRBD1 or TRBD2 (7 bases each). CDR3 size: 16 residues. Germline CDR1 LNHDA, CDR2 SQIVND (reference sequence). The germline V and J ends were trimmed by 3 bases and 4 bases, with 16 bases remaining between them. The chain's CDR3 is CASSIEGGGAYNEQFF. CDR3 in DNA: TGTGCCAGTAGTATTGAGGGAGGGGGCGCTTACAATGAGCAGTTCTTC.

This chain uses TRBV7-5 with TRBJ2-3; the table gives TRBD2 as D, unverified against the DNA. TRBV7-5 counts as a pseudogene. The CDR3 is 18 amino acids. CDR3 residues: CARSLAGLAEPLTDTQYF. DNA for the CDR3: TGTGCCAGAAGCTTAGCGGGACTAGCGGAGCCCCTCACAGATACGCAGTATTTT.

J is TRBJ2-7 and V is TRBV29-1; 9 positions match TRBD1. The CDR3 runs to 14 residues. Trimming removed 6 bases from V and 5 bases from J; junction bases left unmatched: 11. CDR1 SQVTM and CDR2 ANQGSEA come from the germline V gene. The CDR3 protein is CSVYIGTGRNEQYF. For the CDR3, the DNA is TGCAGCGTGTACATCGGGACAGGGAGGAACGAGCAGTACTTC.

The CDR3 reads CASSSGVYEQYF. In DNA form, the CDR3 reads TGTGCCAGCAGCTCAGGGGTTTACGAGCAGTACTTC. V gene TRBV5-5 combines with J gene TRBJ2-7, with a possible D match to TRBD1 (6 bases). Trimming shortened V by 3 bases and J by 4 bases, and 8 bases separated the two germline ends. Per germline, CDR1 SGHKS and CDR2 YYEKEE (reference sequence). The CDR3 covers 12 residues.

The chain uses TRBV7-9 and TRBJ2-5; possibly TRBD2 for D (5 bases). Germline V CDR1 and CDR2: SEHNR, FQNEAQ (reference sequence). V lost 2 bases, J lost 5 bases, and 6 bases lay in between. The length of the CDR3 is 12 residues. CDR3 in amino acids: CASSLTRETQYF. CDR3 bases: TGTGCCAGCAGCTTAACTAGGGAGACCCAGTACTTC. Supplemented by reference TRBV7-9 and TRBJ2-5, the full variable domain reads DTGVSQNPRHKITKRGQNVTFRCDPISEHNRLYWYRQTLGQGPEFLTYFQNEAQLEKSRLLSDRFSAERPKGSFSTLEIQRTEQGDSAMYLCASSLTRETQYFGPGTRLLVL.

This chain links TRBV9 with TRBJ2-1; TRBD2 aligns across 8 bases. V shed 0 bases, J shed 4 bases, and the junction held 6 bases outside the gene matches. This CDR3 has 16 amino acids. Looked up from germline, CDR1 is SGDLS and CDR2 is YYNGEE. The CDR3 sequence: CASSVVSGRGYNEQFF. Written as DNA, the CDR3 is TGTGCCAGCAGCGTAGTAAGCGGGAGAGGGTACAATGAGCAGTTCTTC.

V gene TRBV27 combines with J gene TRBJ2-1; TRBD2 might be the D (5 bases). The CDR3 has 16 amino acids. The germline V gene has CDR1 MNHEY and CDR2 SMNVEV (reference sequence). V was pared by 7 bases and J by 3 bases, with 19 bases between. The CDR3 loop reads CASKSTIAGFYNEQFF. CDR3 bases: TGTGCCAGCAAGTCAACAATCGCGGGTTTCTACAATGAGCAGTTCTTC.

The chain is built from TRBV9 and TRBJ2-3, with D unclear. V shed 2 bases and J shed 2 bases, with 6 bases lying between them. Germline V gene sequence: CDR1 SGDLS, CDR2 YYNGEE. The CDR3 sequence is 13 residues long. The CDR3 nucleotides read TGTGCCAGCAGCGTGGGCACCACAGATACGCAGTATTTT. It translates to CASSVGTTDTQYF.

Comments on this clone: Other nucleotide sequences in the sample specify the same CDR3. The V call is TRBV30, the J call TRBJ1-2; 7 positions match TRBD1. V lost 6 bases to trimming and J lost 7 bases; unmatched junction nucleotides: 2. The CDR3 runs 10 residues. CDR1 is GTSNPN, CDR2 SVGIG, per germline (reference sequence). The CDR3: CACAGGGYTF. The CDR3 region has the DNA TGTGCCTGTGCAGGGGGTGGCTACACCTTC.

This sequence joins TRBV2 and TRBJ1-1; the D is unclear. The V gene's germline CDR1 is SNHLY and CDR2 FYNNEI. The germline V and J ends were trimmed by 3 bases and 1 base, with 9 bases remaining between them. CDR3 size: 14 residues. The CDR3 reads CASSELQRNTEAFF. CDR3 bases: TGTGCCAGCAGTGAGTTACAGCGGAACACTGAAGCTTTCTTT.

The rearrangement links TRBV6-1 to TRBJ1-3, with TRBD1 matching over 8 bases. Trimming cost V 4 bases and J 0 bases; bases outside gene matches: 8. Germline values: CDR1 MNHNS, CDR2 SASEGT. This CDR3 region has 17 residues. For the CDR3, the DNA is TGTGCCAGCAGTGCGCTGACAGGGGCTTCCTCTGGAAACACCATATATTTT. Translated: CASSALTGASSGNTIYF.

The rearrangement joins TRBV25-1 to TRBJ2-1, with 8 nucleotides matching TRBD1. V was clipped by 4 bases and J by 2 bases; unmatched bases: 4. Looked up from germline, CDR1 is MGHDK and CDR2 is SYGVNS. CDR3 length equals 15 residues. CDR3: CASSVGRGPYNEQFF. CDR3 in DNA: TGTGCCAGCAGTGTGGGCAGGGGGCCCTACAATGAGCAGTTCTTC.

This clone showed up just a few times. The rearrangement links TRBV9 to TRBJ1-3; D is unclear. Deletions cut 0 bases from V and 0 bases from J, with 7 bases between. In germline, CDR1 is SGDLS, CDR2 YYNGEE. CDR3 length: 15 residues. The CDR3 DNA is TGTGCCAGCAGCGTAGGGTCGGGCTCTGGAAACACCATATATTTT. Amino acids: CASSVGSGSGNTIYF.